The 25 T cell receptor beta chains presented below share a single source sample, sequenced in a study of pediatric ulcerative colitis. This table comes from immunoSEQ multiplex PCR, and its TCRdb copy is limited to in-frame clones, with some not included. This sample has some 10,000 clones; 80% to 90% occur once, and the top ten carry 6.5% to 8.5%. Specimen: blood. The receptors derive from a girl under 18 with moderate ulcerative colitis.

This chain connects TRBV4-1 to TRBJ1-5; a weak D match, TRBD1 (5 bases). CDR1 MGHRA and CDR2 YSYEKL come from the germline V gene. The CDR3 is 12 residues long. The germline V and J ends were trimmed by 3 bases and 9 bases, with 9 bases remaining between them. The CDR3 is CASSQPQGPQHF. The CDR3 DNA reads TGCGCCAGCAGCCAGCCGCAGGGGCCCCAGCATTTT.

The V gene is TRBV14, the J gene TRBJ1-5; D is uncertain. The V and J ends lost 1 base and 11 bases respectively, with 24 bases between them. Looked up from germline, CDR1 is SGHDN and CDR2 is FVKESK. The length of the CDR3 is 17 residues. CDR3 amino acids: CASSQVWGARKQSAQHF. The CDR3 region has the DNA TGTGCCAGCAGCCAAGTGTGGGGAGCCAGAAAGCAATCAGCCCAGCATTTT. Complete variable domain (other parts from reference TRBV14 and TRBJ1-5): EAGVTQFPSHSVIEKGQTVTLRCDPISGHDNLYWYRRVMGKEIKFLLHFVKESKQDESGMPNNRFLAERTGGTYSTLKVQPAELEDSGVYFCASSQVWGARKQSAQHFGDGTRLSIL.

This chain uses TRBV4-1 with TRBJ1-1; D is unresolved. The CDR3 runs to 14 residues. Trimming removed 0 bases from V and 1 base from J, with 6 bases in between. Germline CDR1 reads MGHRA; CDR2 reads YSYEKL. The CDR3 region is CASSQDPANTEAFF. The CDR3 DNA is TGCGCCAGCAGCCAAGATCCGGCGAACACTGAAGCTTTCTTT.

The CDR3 region is CASSLGQGGQPQHF. The CDR3 nucleotides are TGTGCCAGCAGCTTGGGACAGGGCGGTCAGCCCCAGCATTTT. The V gene is TRBV5-8, the J gene TRBJ1-5; 7 positions agree with TRBD1. Germline loops: CDR1 SGHTS, CDR2 YDEGEE. This CDR3 comprises 14 residues. The ends lost 0 bases at V and 6 bases at J; junction bases unmatched: 3.

Only one count was recorded for this clone. This chain uses TRBV19 with TRBJ1-4; 9 bases agree with TRBD1. V lost 7 bases to trimming and J lost 7 bases; unmatched junction nucleotides: 4. From germline, CDR1 is LNHDA and CDR2 SQIVND (reference sequence). The CDR3 extends over 13 amino acids. CDR3 amino acids: CASTDRGGEKLFF. The DNA for the CDR3 is TGTGCCAGTACGGACAGGGGTGGTGAAAAACTGTTTTTT.

As for this clone: An end of the junction differs from the germline gene, which may be a read error. The CDR3 nucleotides read TGTGCCAGCAGCGTAGCCGACAGGTTCTATGGCTACACCTTC. Translating it yields CASSVADRFYGYTF. The V gene is TRBV7-9, the J gene TRBJ1-2; possibly TRBD1 for D (6 bases). CDR1 is SEHNR, CDR2 FQNEAQ, per germline (reference sequence). The CDR3 consists of 14 residues.

Details on this clone: The same CDR3 can be traced to other DNA sequences in this sample. The rearrangement uses TRBV6-4 and TRBJ2-3; 8 bases match TRBD1. The CDR3 is 15 residues long. The junction had 3 bases not matched to a gene; V was cut back by 0 bases and J by 4 bases. Germline V gene lookup returns CDR1 MRHNA and CDR2 SNTAGT. As DNA, the CDR3 is TGTGCCAGCAGTGACTCAGCAGGGGGCCCAGATACGCAGTATTTT. This sequence encodes CASSDSAGGPDTQYF.

The chain is built from TRBV5-1 and TRBJ1-6; D is unclear. This CDR3 comprises 16 residues. CDR1 is SGHRS, CDR2 YFSETQ, per germline. Trimming removed 4 bases from V and 6 bases from J, with 17 bases in between. In DNA, the CDR3 is TGCGCCAGCAGCACGGACTGGGCAGTGCTTAATTCACCCCTCCACTTT. This codes for CASSTDWAVLNSPLHF.

The gene calls are TRBV4-1 and TRBJ1-1, with D possibly matching TRBD1 (5 bases). The CDR3 length is 17 residues. Germline values: CDR1 MGHRA, CDR2 YSYEKL. The V end was cut by 4 bases, the J end by 5 bases, with 23 bases between. As DNA, the CDR3 is TGCGCCAGCAGCCGGGGGGGTGTCGTGGGGCTGCAGACTGAAGCTTTCTTT. It is translated as CASSRGGVVGLQTEAFF.

This sequence joins TRBV19 and TRBJ1-1; maybe TRBD1 (6 bases). Germline V gene lookup returns CDR1 LNHDA and CDR2 SQIVND (reference sequence). V lost 5 bases and J 0 bases, leaving 13 bases between the germline ends. The CDR3 has 15 amino acids. The CDR3 sequence: CASSAQGAVNTEAFF. CDR3 in DNA: TGTGCCAGTAGTGCACAGGGCGCGGTGAACACTGAAGCTTTCTTT. Drawing the rest from reference TRBV19 and TRBJ1-1, the complete variable domain is DGGITQSPKYLFRKEGQNVTLSCEQNLNHDAMYWYRQDPGQGLRLIYYSQIVNDFQKGDIAEGYSVSREKKESFPLTVTSAQKNPTAFYLCASSAQGAVNTEAFFGQGTRLTVV.

The chain recombines TRBV9 with TRBJ1-2; D is possibly TRBD1 (5 bases). The CDR3 consists of 13 residues. V was shortened by 4 bases and J by 4 bases, with 11 bases between the two germline ends. From germline, CDR1 is SGDLS and CDR2 YYNGEE. CDR3 nucleotides: TGTGCCAGCAGCCCGGACATAGGCTATGGCTACACCTTC. Translated: CASSPDIGYGYTF.

This rearrangement joins TRBV9 to TRBJ2-7, with 9 bases that match TRBD2. Germline V CDR1 and CDR2: SGDLS, YYNGEE. The length of the CDR3 is 16 residues. The V and J ends lost 3 bases and 4 bases, in that order; junction bases with no gene match: 11. CDR3 loop: CASSDGTSPPIYEQYF. The CDR3 DNA reads TGTGCCAGCAGCGACGGGACTAGCCCACCCATTTACGAGCAGTACTTC. The full variable domain, with the rest looked up from reference TRBV9 and TRBJ2-7, is DSGVTQTPKHLITATGQRVTLRCSPRSGDLSVYWYQQSLDQGLQFLIQYYNGEERAKGNILERFSAQQFPDLHSELNLSSLELGDSALYFCASSDGTSPPIYEQYFGPGTRLTVT.

This chain joins TRBV10-2 and TRBJ1-4, with D perhaps matching TRBD1 (5 bases). There are 15 residues in the CDR3. From germline, CDR1 is WSHSY and CDR2 SAAADI. V gave up 3 bases and J gave up 4 bases, with 12 bases separating them. CDR3 nucleotides: TGCGCCAGCAGTGATTCGGGACGGATTAATGAAAAACTGTTTTTT. Translated, it gives CASSDSGRINEKLFF.

The genes are TRBV7-9 and TRBJ2-2; TRBD1 agrees at 11 bases. CDR1 and CDR2 from the germline V gene are SEHNR and FQNEAQ (reference sequence). J gave up 1 base and V 9 bases, and 1 base lay outside the gene matches. The CDR3 runs to 14 residues. CDR3 coding DNA: TGTGCCAGAGGGACAGGGGGGAACACCGGGGAGCTGTTTTTT. Translating gives CARGTGGNTGELFF.

The chain joins TRBV6-1 to TRBJ2-7; 9 nucleotides agree with TRBD2. Trimming took 3 bases from V and 3 from J; bases not matched to a gene: 6. This CDR3 has 15 residues. The germline V gene has CDR1 MNHNS and CDR2 SASEGT. CDR3 nucleotide sequence: TGTGCCAGCAGTGAGTTGGGACTAGCTATCTACGAGCAGTACTTC. It yields the protein CASSELGLAIYEQYF.

The rearrangement joins TRBV27 to TRBJ1-4, with no clear D. The ends were cut back, 3 bases at V and 14 bases at J, with 10 bases in the middle. Germline assignment: CDR1 MNHEY and CDR2 SMNVEV (reference sequence). The CDR3 has 11 residues. The CDR3 protein is CASSFGLYLFF. For the CDR3, the DNA is TGTGCCAGCAGTTTTGGCCTCTATCTGTTTTTT. The variable domain in full, with the rest retrieved from reference TRBV27 and TRBJ1-4, is EAQVTQNPRYLITVTGKKLTVTCSQNMNHEYMSWYRQDPGLGLRQIYYSMNVEVTDKGDVPEGYKVSRKEKRNFPLILESPSPNQTSLYFCASSFGLYLFFGSGTQLSVL.

This clone was recorded once. The chain joins TRBV10-1 to TRBJ1-5; 9 bases are shared with TRBD1. Losses at the gene ends were 8 bases for V and 7 bases for J; bases not matched to a gene: 12. This CDR3 comprises 15 residues. Germline values: CDR1 WNHNN, CDR2 SYGVQD (reference sequence). CDR3 amino acids: CASGPGTGFTQPQHF. CDR3 bases: TGCGCCAGCGGACCGGGGACAGGGTTCACACAGCCCCAGCATTTT.

This chain connects TRBV28 to TRBJ2-3; TRBD2 is a possible D gene (5 bases). CDR3 length: 16 residues. CDR1 is MDHEN, CDR2 SYDVKM, per germline. Trimming stripped 5 bases from V and 5 bases from J, with 20 bases between. The CDR3, as DNA: TGTGCCAGCAGTCCCCAAAATACTAGAGGTCGAGATACGCAGTATTTT. Protein: CASSPQNTRGRDTQYF.

This chain links TRBV5-4 with TRBJ2-7, with 9 positions matching TRBD2. The CDR3 extends over 16 amino acids. J was trimmed by 4 bases and V by 4 bases; bases with no gene match: 12. From germline, CDR1 is SGHNT and CDR2 YYREEE (reference sequence). The DNA of the CDR3 is TGTGCCAGCAGCACCCGAGGCGGGAGGGCCACTTACGAGCAGTACTTC. Translating gives CASSTRGGRATYEQYF.

The chain carries TRBV6-1 and TRBJ1-1, with 9 nucleotides matching TRBD1. Germline loops: CDR1 MNHNS, CDR2 SASEGT. CDR3 size: 15 residues. Trimming removed 5 bases from V and 1 base from J; junction bases left unmatched: 5. CDR3: CASSLETGGNTEAFF. The CDR3 coding sequence is TGTGCCAGCAGTTTAGAGACAGGGGGGAACACTGAAGCTTTCTTT.

The J gene is TRBJ2-1, the V gene TRBV2; D remains unclear. Trimming removed 4 bases from V and 16 bases from J, with 17 bases in between. Germline loops: CDR1 SNHLY, CDR2 FYNNEI. The CDR3 contains 12 residues. CDR3: CASSGRSTEEFF. The CDR3, as DNA: TGTGCCAGCAGTGGCCGTTCGACTGAGGAATTCTTC.

The chain is built from TRBV6-5 and TRBJ2-5, with 7 positions matching TRBD1. This CDR3 has 14 amino acids. J gave up 2 bases and V 0 bases, and 0 bases lay outside the gene matches. In germline, CDR1 is MNHEY, CDR2 SVGAGI. DNA of the CDR3: TGTGCCAGCAGTTACTCGACAGGGCAAGAGACCCAGTACTTC. As protein: CASSYSTGQETQYF.

J is TRBJ2-7 and V is TRBV2, with D unclear. V was cut by 6 bases and J by 4 bases, with 19 bases left in between. The CDR3 length is 15 residues. In germline, CDR1 is SNHLY, CDR2 FYNNEI. This chain's CDR3 is CASRETLLMGYEQYF. CDR3 DNA: TGTGCCAGCAGAGAGACCCTTCTTATGGGGTACGAGCAGTACTTC.

This chain uses TRBV27 with TRBJ2-3; 8 nucleotides match TRBD2. V lost 4 bases and J lost 9; bases outside the gene matches: 18. The CDR3 runs to 17 residues. Per the germline V gene, CDR1 is MNHEY and CDR2 is SMNVEV (reference sequence). CDR3 sequence (DNA): TGTGCCAGCAGTTCGAACTCCGGGACTAGAAATTTGTACACGCAGTATTTT. Translation gives CASSSNSGTRNLYTQYF.

V gene TRBV5-6 combines with J gene TRBJ1-2; maybe TRBD1 (6 bases). Germline assignment: CDR1 SGHDT and CDR2 YYEEEE. The CDR3 loop spans 13 amino acids. The V and J ends lost 4 bases and 2 bases respectively, with 9 bases between them. CDR3 amino acids: CASSPDRNYGYTF. The CDR3 DNA sequence: TGTGCCAGCAGCCCGGACAGAAACTATGGCTACACCTTC.